The 2 T cell receptor beta chains below come from one sample, sequenced in a study of CD8+ T cells in alopecia areata. A sort of pooled cutaneous lymph node cells used CD4, CD8alpha, NKG2D, NKG2ACE and other stains. RNA was isolated and reverse transcribed to cDNA, the sequencing template. Only in-frame clones appear in the TCRdb table, and some are missing; sequencing was by immunoSEQ multiplex PCR. Listed for the sample are 200,000 to 300,000 clones, none seen a single time. Material: CD4+ T cells sorted from a lymph node. These receptors all stem from a C3H/HeJ mouse with alopecia areata. MHC haplotype here: H2-k.

This clone was detected only a few times. Mouse names are used for the genes. The read falls 4 residues short of the CDR3 end, and the missing part is taken from the germline J gene. V gene TRBV1 combines with J gene TRBJ2-1, with TRBD2 matching over 10 bases. The CDR3 length is 18 residues. After removal of 0 bases from V and 2 bases from J, the junction contained 7 bases not matched to a gene. Germline CDR1 and CDR2: NSQYPW and LRSPGD (reference sequence). The CDR3 sequence is CTCSADPRLGGDYAEQFF. The covered CDR3 bases are TGCACCTGCAGTGCAGATCCCCGACTGGGGGGCGACTATGCT.

Notes on this clone: Genes here carry mouse names. The read stops 4 residues short of the end of the CDR3; the missing end is completed from the germline J gene. Other DNA sequences from this sample encode an identical CDR3 as well. The V and J genes are TRBV14 and TRBJ2-3, with 12 positions matching TRBD1. Unmatched junction bases numbered 4, after V lost 5 bases and J lost 3 bases. CDR1 is SGHDT and CDR2 is FRDEAV in the germline V gene. The CDR3 has 15 amino acids. The sequenced CDR3 bases are TGTGCCAGCAGCCCCGGGACAGGGGGCGCAGAA. It translates to CASSPGTGGAE. Given in full, the CDR3 is CASSPGTGGAETLYF. Supplemented by reference TRBV14 and TRBJ2-3, the full variable domain reads EAGVTQSPRYAVLQEGQAVSFWCDPISGHDTLYWYQQPRDQGPQLLVYFRDEAVIDNSQLPSDRFSAVRPKGTNSTLKIQSAKQGDTATYLCASSPGTGGAETLYFGSGTRLTVL.